These T cell receptor beta chains were read from a single sample in a study of CD8 T cells in ankylosing spondylitis. TCRdb used MiXCR to reprocess the 5' RACE reads, holding one entry per CDR3 protein. The table lists 90,000 to 100,000 distinct CDR3 sequences, roughly 8.3% of them singletons. Sequenced: blood, either unsorted or a sorted T cell fraction (not recorded which). These receptors were obtained from a male donor with ankylosing spondylitis or in good health (not recorded which). Each CDR3 is given without its conserved first and last residue. The D gene is left open where the match is weak.

cdr3_aa d_call j_call v_call
ASSLSYRPNEKLF . TRBJ1-4 TRBV5-1
ASSESRLPLH . TRBJ1-6 TRBV25-1
ASSPLAGGRTGELF . TRBJ2-2 TRBV7-6
ASRRGQDYYNEQF . TRBJ2-1 TRBV28
ASSQDDTLGPSYNEQF . TRBJ2-1 TRBV4-3
ASSTRGTGTDTQY TRBD1 TRBJ2-3 TRBV25-1
AISESVPSEQF . TRBJ2-1 TRBV10-3
SADTGSTDTQY . TRBJ2-3 TRBV29-1
ASGALDEKLF . TRBJ1-4 TRBV28
SAGSPLGLAGDPKYTQY TRBD2 TRBJ2-3 TRBV20-1
ASSHGSERF . TRBJ2-1 TRBV4-3
AISESEDYSSTDTQY . TRBJ2-3 TRBV10-3
ASSRTGRPYEQY TRBD1 TRBJ2-7 TRBV7-9
ASSVPRDRFTNEKLF TRBD1 TRBJ1-4 TRBV7-2
ASSPGLAGGRANTGELF TRBD2 TRBJ2-2 TRBV5-1
ASSSRDRQGGYT TRBD1 TRBJ1-2 TRBV7-9
ASSPQGVEAF TRBD1 TRBJ1-1 TRBV18
SARRLTVYNEQF . TRBJ2-1 TRBV20-1
ASSLFFSDTQY . TRBJ2-3 TRBV27
AWSRGTENGELF . TRBJ2-2 TRBV30
SVARQGARGYT TRBD1 TRBJ1-2 TRBV29-1
ASSLGVQRDTQY . TRBJ2-3 TRBV7-2
ASSVGQGASYEQY TRBD1 TRBJ2-7 TRBV9
ASSYSSSSGANVLT . TRBJ2-6 TRBV6-5
ASSLTTSELGDTQY TRBD2 TRBJ2-3 TRBV7-9
ASSTGLELETQY . TRBJ2-5 TRBV19
SASPVRGTDTQY . TRBJ2-3 TRBV20-1
ATTCQGLAHYEQY . TRBJ2-7 TRBV21-1
ASRKAGKVTDTQY TRBD2 TRBJ2-3 TRBV19
ASSQDLGQGTNEKLF TRBD1 TRBJ1-4 TRBV4-3
ASTIPSSGTPNTGELF TRBD2 TRBJ2-2 TRBV6-1
ASSFQGDTEAF . TRBJ1-1 TRBV6-2/TRBV6-3